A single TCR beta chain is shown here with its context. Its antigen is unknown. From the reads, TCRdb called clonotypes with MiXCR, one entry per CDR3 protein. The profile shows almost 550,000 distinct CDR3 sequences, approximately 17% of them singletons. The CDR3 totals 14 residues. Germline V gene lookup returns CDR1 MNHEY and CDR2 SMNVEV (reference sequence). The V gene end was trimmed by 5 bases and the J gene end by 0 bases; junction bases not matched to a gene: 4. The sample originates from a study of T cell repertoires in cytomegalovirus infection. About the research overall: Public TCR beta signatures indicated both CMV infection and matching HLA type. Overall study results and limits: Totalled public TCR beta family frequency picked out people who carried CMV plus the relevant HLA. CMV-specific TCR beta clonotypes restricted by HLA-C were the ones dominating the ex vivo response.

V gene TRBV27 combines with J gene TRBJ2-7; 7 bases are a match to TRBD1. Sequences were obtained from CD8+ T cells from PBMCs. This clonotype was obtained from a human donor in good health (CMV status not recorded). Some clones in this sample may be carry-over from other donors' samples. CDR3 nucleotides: TGTGCCAGCAGTAGACAGGGAACCTCCTACGAGCAGTACTTC. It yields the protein CASSRQGTSYEQYF.